The T cell receptor (beta chain) under discussion was sequenced for a study of T cells in Graves' hyperthyroidism and ophthalmopathy (dated by TCRdb to about 2019). Context from the whole study: Peripheral blood was collected at initial diagnosis, before any treatment. To identify distinguishing TCR V-J signatures, a discovery cohort of 100 or so patients was used, comprising fewer than 45 with Graves' ophthalmopathy and around 57 with stable Graves' hyperthyroidism. Whether ophthalmopathy could be predicted prospectively was tested in an independent validation cohort made up of about 20 hyperthyroidism patients plus 17 patients who later progressed to ophthalmopathy. For training and testing, the roughly 100 patients in the discovery cohort were randomly divided in a 7:3 ratio. In about six Graves' hyperthyroidism patients, the study also compared T-cell repertoires from thyroid tissue with T-cell repertoires from blood. After sampling, hyperthyroidism patients received methimazole starting at 30 mg daily, and ophthalmopathy patients received high-dose intravenous methylprednisolone. TCR Vbeta CDR3 sequencing of some 140 peripheral blood samples (more than 40 ophthalmopathy, about 74 hyperthyroidism and roughly 17 progressor patients) is reported in the paper. The full study reports these points: A model built on a 13 V-J signature distinguished ophthalmopathy from stable hyperthyroidism, reaching 85% to 90% sensitivity and 81.08% specificity in cross-validation and 80%/75% in testing. In validation, progression to ophthalmopathy was predicted by the model with around 70% sensitivity and 72% to 85% specificity, a median of roughly 6.4 months before onset. Most expanded thyroid clonotypes (frequency above 0.001) were also detected in blood, suggesting blood repertoires may reflect thyroid immune responses. No statistical method was used to fix the sample size in advance, and group allocation was not hidden from the investigators.

Looking up the germline V gene yields CDR1 SGHVS and CDR2 FQNEAQ. The CDR3, cysteine through phenylalanine, is 18 amino acids long. Only the CDR3 portion is preserved as DNA: 54 bases, with reading frame beginning at the first base. V is clipped by 10 bases and J by 8 bases, and the sequence between their germline boundaries is 34 bases long. The TCR beta CDR3 regions were amplified from RNA transcripts. The TCR CDR3 was subjected to a first round of RT-PCR using the HTBI primer set and the Qiagen OneStep RT-PCR kit. A second multiplex PCR round built the libraries, followed by size selection and purification. Libraries were sequenced paired-end with 100 bp reads on an Illumina HiSeq2000. In the original analysis: SOAPnuke was used to process the raw data, with reads discarded if the reads contained adapters or uncalled bases, had a mean Phred below 15, or lacked an exact constant-primer or identifier match. COPE v1.2.5 was used to merge the high-quality paired reads, and each unique nucleotide sequence was defined as a clonotype. Clonotypes were aligned to IMGT TRBV, TRBD and TRBJ reference segments using MiTCR v1.1. Analysis was restricted to V-J combinations with a frequency above 0.0001, which covered roughly 99% of repertoires. The TCS score was defined as the ratio of F50 (clonal expansion) to E x V (chaos), calculated using BLOSUM62-based TCRdist between CDR3 peptides within each V-J. Welch's t-statistics and random forest reduced around 520 V-J features to roughly 13, which were used in a naive Bayes classifier (R e1071). TCRdb took the public reads, trimmed them with fastp at Q25, ran MiXCR for clone calling and kept in-frame beta chains. Each entry merges the rows of one CDR3 protein and shows their most common DNA and genes. These V and J calls rely on TCRdb rather than the paper's analysis. The sample table holds over 350,000 distinct CDR3 sequences, of which around 15% were seen once. 28% of the sample rests with the top ten.

In the ophthalmopathy patients, disease was moderately to severely active, with a Clinical Activity Score of 3 or more, a NOSPECS grade of 4 or more, and a duration of less than 3 months. Patients with uncontrolled infections, other autoimmune diseases, pregnancy or lactation were excluded. Diagnoses were established on the basis of clinical symptoms, serum thyroxine and TRAb, thyroid ultrasound, and orbital computed tomography. Ficoll-Paque density gradient centrifugation was used to isolate PBMCs from approximately 10 ml of fresh peripheral blood. Trizol reagent was used to extract total RNA, and RNA quality was then checked on an Agilent 2100 Bioanalyzer. This clonotype was seen at least ten times. Its antigen target is currently unknown. Per-base qualities were not stored, and no clone one base away is much larger.

This TCR derives from a man aged 50 or older with Graves' ophthalmopathy. The material sequenced was blood. The chain employs TRBV7-8 and TRBJ2-3; a weak D assignment points to TRBD2 (6 bases agree). The sequenced DNA is TGTGCCACCACATACGATCCCGGTCTAGTCGGAATGGGGGGTACGCAGTATTTT. The translation is CATTYDPGLVGMGGTQYF.